Presented here are 27 T cell receptor beta chains from one specimen sequenced in a study of CD8 T cells in ankylosing spondylitis. Study-level results: Ankylosing spondylitis blood appeared to carry a characteristic TCR beta motif of seven to nine highly homologous variants.

For these receptors, no antigen is known. TCRdb re-derived calls from the 5' RACE reads in MiXCR, one entry per CDR3 protein. This table holds around 890,000 distinct CDR3 sequences, roughly 10% found once. Sequenced sample: blood, either unsorted or a sorted T cell fraction (not recorded which). Source of these receptors: a male donor with ankylosing spondylitis.

As DNA, the CDR3 is TGCGCCAGCAGCCAAGACATGGGCTGGGGTGAGCAGTTCTTC. It codes for CASSQDMGWGEQFF. This chain joins TRBV4-3 and TRBJ2-1; D uncertain. Germline V gives CDR1 LGHNA, CDR2 YSLEER. The ends were cut back, 0 bases at V and 9 bases at J, with 12 bases in the middle. This CDR3 is 14 amino acids long.

This clonotype was recorded a few times. The chain is built from TRBV28 and TRBJ1-4; maybe TRBD1 (6 bases). Germline assignment: CDR1 MDHEN and CDR2 SYDVKM. V shed 7 bases and J shed 7 bases, with 19 bases lying between them. CDR3 size: 15 residues. This CDR3 reads CASTPSPGGVEKLFF. CDR3 nucleotide sequence: TGTGCCAGCACCCCTTCGCCGGGGGGCGTTGAAAAACTGTTTTTT.

This clonotype was detected only a few times. This chain joins TRBV10-2 and TRBJ1-5; D ambiguous. Germline values: CDR1 WSHSY, CDR2 SAAADI. The CDR3 loop spans 13 amino acids. Trimming removed 4 bases from V and 4 bases from J, with 8 bases in between. CDR3 region: CASSGGENQPQHF. DNA for the CDR3: TGCGCCAGCAGTGGGGGAGAGAATCAGCCCCAGCATTTT.

The rearrangement joins TRBV5-1 to TRBJ2-3, with D perhaps TRBD1 (6 bases). CDR1 SGHRS and CDR2 YFSETQ come from the germline V gene. This CDR3 region has 13 residues. V lost 1 base and J lost 7, with 10 bases in between. The CDR3 nucleotides read TGCGCCAGCAGCTTGAACGACAGGTATACGCAGTATTTT. It yields the protein CASSLNDRYTQYF.

This clonotype was picked up a small number of times. The V and J genes are TRBV11-2 and TRBJ2-7, with 10 nucleotides matching TRBD1. V lost 2 bases and J lost 0; bases outside the gene matches: 7. CDR1 is SGHAT, CDR2 FQNNGV, per germline. The CDR3 runs 17 residues. CDR3 sequence: CASSLMGTGVSSYEQYF. DNA of the CDR3: TGTGCCAGCAGCTTAATGGGGACAGGGGTTAGCTCCTACGAGCAGTACTTC.

This clonotype appeared many times. Its ends do not fully match the called genes, so a read error is possible. The genes are TRBV6-5 and TRBJ2-7; D may match TRBD1 or TRBD2 (6 bases each). The CDR3 consists of 15 residues. From germline, CDR1 is MNHEY and CDR2 SVGAGI. CDR3 nucleotide sequence: TGTGCCAGCAGCTACTCCCCTAGGACAGTGGGAGGGCAGTACTTC. Translation: CASSYSPRTVGGQYF.

This clonotype was recorded only once. The genes are TRBV5-6 and TRBJ2-1; 7 bases line up with TRBD1. Losses at the gene ends were 1 base for V and 6 bases for J; bases not matched to a gene: 7. CDR1 and CDR2 from the germline V gene are SGHDT and YYEEEE. There are 15 residues in the CDR3. The CDR3 protein is CASSLMRQGFNEQFF. CDR3 nucleotides: TGTGCCAGCAGCTTGATGAGACAGGGTTTCAATGAGCAGTTCTTC.

This clonotype was seen at least ten times. Written as DNA, the CDR3 is TGTGCCAGCAGCCCCCGAGCGGGACAGGGTGGAAACACCATATATTTT. It codes for CASSPRAGQGGNTIYF. The chain has TRBV9 and TRBJ1-3; 9 nucleotides match TRBD1. V lost 4 bases, J lost 3 bases, and 8 bases stayed unmatched. Germline-derived CDR1 and CDR2 are SGDLS and YYNGEE. The CDR3 runs 16 residues.

This clonotype was counted a few times. The genes are TRBV6-2 or TRBV6-3 and TRBJ1-1; D is possibly TRBD1 (6 bases). The V gene lost 2 bases and the J gene lost 5 bases, with 15 bases spanning the gap. Germline V lookup: CDR1 MNHEY, CDR2 SVGEGT. This CDR3 spans 15 amino acids. This CDR3 is CASSYPTGRVTEAFF. Written as DNA, the CDR3 is TGTGCCAGCAGTTACCCGACAGGAAGGGTGACTGAAGCTTTCTTT.

This clonotype was seen ten or more times. The rearrangement links TRBV20-1 to TRBJ2-7, with a tentative D call TRBD1 (6 bases). With 8 bases removed from V and 0 bases from J, the gap between germline ends came to 20 bases. CDR3 length: 15 residues. Germline V CDR1 and CDR2: DFQATT, SNEGSKA (reference sequence). In DNA form, the CDR3 reads TGCAGTAGCTACGAGATCCGGACAGCCTCCTACGAGCAGTACTTC. Protein product: CSSYEIRTASYEQYF.

In this sample, this clonotype turned up a few times. The CDR3 protein is CASSTGHSAYEQYF. The CDR3 DNA is TGTGCCAGCTCAACGGGACATTCGGCCTACGAGCAGTACTTC. The V gene is TRBV18, the J gene TRBJ2-7; the D gene is possibly TRBD1 (6 bases). The germline CDR1 and CDR2 sequences are KGHSH and LQKENI. Trimming shortened V by 5 bases and J by 2 bases, and 13 bases separated the two germline ends. The length of the CDR3 is 14 residues.

This clonotype has a count of ten or more. The V gene is TRBV29-1, the J gene TRBJ1-2; D is unresolved. The CDR3 runs 11 residues. Trimming cost V 4 bases and J 2 bases, with 5 bases left between them. Germline assignment: CDR1 SQVTM and CDR2 ANQGSEA. The CDR3 here is CSVGGNYGYTF. The CDR3 DNA sequence: TGCAGCGTTGGAGGGAACTATGGCTACACCTTC.

The chain combines TRBV5-1 with TRBJ1-5; 10 nucleotides line up with TRBD1. Germline V gene lookup returns CDR1 SGHRS and CDR2 YFSETQ. V lost 4 bases, J lost 4 bases, and 5 bases stayed unmatched. This CDR3 spans 15 amino acids. DNA of the CDR3: TGCGCCAGCAGCATCGGACAGGGGGAGAATCAGCCCCAGCATTTT. It specifies CASSIGQGENQPQHF.

This clonotype has only a few counts. V and J are TRBV20-1 and TRBJ2-1, with TRBD2 matching 7 bases. Unmatched junction bases numbered 18, after V lost 0 bases and J lost 7 bases. The CDR3 runs 18 residues. Germline V gene sequence: CDR1 DFQATT, CDR2 SNEGSKA (reference sequence). The chain's CDR3 is CSAREATFWAGEVNEQFF. In nucleotides, the CDR3 is TGCAGTGCTAGAGAGGCTACCTTCTGGGCGGGAGAAGTAAATGAGCAGTTCTTC.

The chain joins TRBV18 to TRBJ2-7; 10 nucleotides agree with TRBD2. This CDR3 is 15 amino acids long. CDR1 and CDR2 (germline): KGHSH, LQKENI. V lost 0 bases to trimming and J lost 2 bases; unmatched junction nucleotides: 1. In DNA, the CDR3 is TGTGCCAGCTCACCACCCGGACTAGCGGCCTACGAGCAGTACTTC. Amino acids: CASSPPGLAAYEQYF.

The rearrangement joins TRBV15 to TRBJ2-7, with D hard to call. Germline V gene lookup returns CDR1 LNHNV and CDR2 YYDKDF (reference sequence). V was cut by 4 bases and J by 0 bases, with 7 bases left in between. The CDR3 is made up of 13 amino acids. In DNA form, the CDR3 reads TGTGCCACCAGCATCGACGGCTCCTACGAGCAGTACTTC. The encoded protein is CATSIDGSYEQYF.

This clonotype has a count of ten or more. The CDR3 here is CASTNREYEQYF. Written as DNA, the CDR3 is TGTGCCAGCACCAATCGGGAGTACGAGCAGTACTTC. The rearrangement links TRBV6-2 or TRBV6-3 to TRBJ2-7; tentatively, D is TRBD2 (6 bases). Germline V CDR1 and CDR2: MNHEY, SVGEGT. V gave up 7 bases and J gave up 4 bases, with 11 bases separating them. This CDR3 is built from 12 residues.

This clonotype appeared a few times. This chain links TRBV5-5 with TRBJ2-3; TRBD1 aligns across 7 bases. The V gene end was trimmed by 4 bases and the J gene end by 2 bases; junction bases not matched to a gene: 10. The CDR3 runs to 16 residues. The germline gives CDR1 SGHKS, CDR2 YYEKEE (reference sequence). CDR3 region: CASSPYTGASTDTQYF. The CDR3 coding sequence is TGTGCCAGCAGCCCCTACACAGGGGCCTCCACAGATACGCAGTATTTT.

This sequence joins TRBV7-2 and TRBJ1-1; D remains ambiguous. Between the trimmed V and J ends, which lost 4 bases and 1 base, there was a span of 4 bases. Germline CDR1 is SGHTA and CDR2 is FQGNSA. There are 12 residues in the CDR3. For the CDR3, the DNA is TGTGCCAGCAGCTGGTCGAACACTGAAGCTTTCTTT. Amino acids: CASSWSNTEAFF.

This clonotype has more than one count but fewer than ten. The chain recombines TRBV10-1 with TRBJ2-1; TRBD2 matches at 9 bases. This CDR3 contains 14 residues. The ends lost 9 bases at V and 4 bases at J; junction bases unmatched: 7. Germline values: CDR1 WNHNN, CDR2 SYGVQD (reference sequence). The CDR3 DNA follows: TGCGCCAGAAGTAAGCGGGAGGTTTACAATGAGCAGTTCTTC. Translated: CARSKREVYNEQFF.

Here the CDR3 reads CASSRWQGATYEQYF. In DNA form, the CDR3 reads TGCGCCAGCAGCCGGTGGCAGGGGGCAACCTACGAGCAGTACTTC. The rearrangement links TRBV5-1 to TRBJ2-7; 8 nucleotides line up with TRBD1. CDR3 size: 15 residues. Germline values: CDR1 SGHRS, CDR2 YFSETQ. V was pared by 4 bases and J by 2 bases, with 8 bases of the junction left unmatched.

This sequence joins TRBV6-5 and TRBJ2-2; D is uncertain. The ends were cut back, 2 bases at V and 1 base at J, with 8 bases in the middle. There are 15 residues in the CDR3. Per germline, CDR1 MNHEY and CDR2 SVGAGI. This CDR3 reads CASSYGNWNTGELFF. CDR3 sequence (DNA): TGTGCCAGCAGTTACGGTAATTGGAACACCGGGGAGCTGTTTTTT.

This sequence joins TRBV14 and TRBJ2-5, with D maybe TRBD2 (6 bases). The germline V and J ends were trimmed by 6 bases and 4 bases, with 21 bases remaining between them. CDR1 is SGHDN, CDR2 FVKESK, per germline. CDR3 length: 16 amino acids. CDR3 protein: CASSLWRGMARETQYF. CDR3 DNA sequence: TGTGCCAGCAGTCTTTGGCGGGGAATGGCGAGAGAGACCCAGTACTTC.

The chain recombines TRBV20-1 with TRBJ2-5, with D possibly being TRBD1 or TRBD2 (6 bases each). The CDR3 has 13 amino acids. With 6 bases removed from V and 5 bases from J, the gap between germline ends came to 16 bases. Germline CDR1 is DFQATT and CDR2 is SNEGSKA (reference sequence). DNA for the CDR3: TGCAGTGCCCCAATAGGGGGGCGGGAGACCCAGTACTTC. Translation gives CSAPIGGRETQYF.

There are many counts of this clonotype. The rearrangement uses TRBV20-1 and TRBJ2-4; TRBD2 agrees at 12 bases. There are 15 residues in the CDR3. Germline V gene data show CDR1 as DFQATT and CDR2 as SNEGSKA (reference sequence). V was pared by 4 bases and J by 8 bases, with 9 bases of the junction left unmatched. The CDR3 region is CSATRTSGDLDIQYF. Here the CDR3 DNA reads TGCAGTGCTACCCGGACTAGCGGGGATTTGGACATTCAGTACTTC.

V usage is TRBV7-2 and J usage is TRBJ1-1; possible D gene TRBD1, 5 bases. Trimming removed 3 bases at V and 6 bases at J, with 11 bases between. The CDR3 extends over 13 amino acids. Germline V CDR1 and CDR2: SGHTA, FQGNSA. CDR3 amino acids: CASSFRDSAEAFF. CDR3 DNA: TGTGCCAGCAGCTTCAGGGATTCAGCTGAAGCTTTCTTT.

This clonotype was counted a few times. This sequence joins TRBV12-3 or TRBV12-4 and TRBJ1-5, with unresolved D. Trimming shortened V by 3 bases and J by 7 bases, and 13 bases separated the two germline ends. The CDR3 is made up of 14 amino acids. This CDR3 reads CASSFGGLGQPQHF. In nucleotides, the CDR3 is TGTGCCAGCAGTTTTGGCGGGCTAGGGCAGCCCCAGCATTTT.